A single sample gave rise to the 10 T cell receptor beta chains below, sequenced in a study of identical twins. TCRdb redid the calling of the 5' RACE reads with MiXCR, one entry per CDR3 protein. The table has around 480,000 distinct CDR3 sequences, 13% to 15% seen once; the top ten hold approximately 1%. This same sample was also taken into another study, of yellow fever vaccine responses in identical twins.

Source material: CD4+ T cells sorted from blood. Receptors originate from a woman between 18 and 29 years old in good health.

This clonotype was seen a handful of times. The V gene is TRBV7-9, the J gene TRBJ2-3, with 12 positions matching TRBD2. This CDR3 is 16 amino acids long. The germline CDR1 and CDR2 sequences are SEHNR and FQNEAQ (reference sequence). V shed 5 bases and J 3 bases; nucleotides not matched to a gene: 6. CDR3 DNA sequence: TGTGCCAGCAGCGAAGGACTAGCGGGAATGACAGATACGCAGTATTTT. It encodes CASSEGLAGMTDTQYF.

The chain employs TRBV12-3 or TRBV12-4 and TRBJ2-3; maybe TRBD2 (7 bases). The CDR3 runs 15 residues. Between the trimmed V and J ends, which lost 1 base and 5 bases, there was a span of 13 bases. The CDR3 sequence is CASSLDLGGRDTQYF. CDR3 nucleotide sequence: TGTGCCAGCAGTTTAGATCTGGGGGGGCGAGATACGCAGTATTTT.

This clonotype was detected ten times or more. The chain uses TRBV5-6 and TRBJ2-3, with D possibly being TRBD1 (5 bases). CDR3 length: 15 amino acids. The germline V gene encodes CDR1 SGHDT and CDR2 YYEEEE. V lost 1 base to trimming and J lost 4 bases, with 13 bases between them. Here the CDR3 reads CASSLLGALADTQYF. In nucleotides, the CDR3 is TGTGCCAGCAGCTTGTTAGGGGCCTTAGCAGATACGCAGTATTTT.

This clonotype was seen many times. The chain is built from TRBV5-1 and TRBJ2-3, with 9 bases fitting TRBD2. In germline, CDR1 is SGHRS, CDR2 YFSETQ. This CDR3 comprises 14 residues. V shed 4 bases and J 0 bases; nucleotides not matched to a gene: 0. CDR3 sequence reads: CASSTSGSTDTQYF. As DNA, the CDR3 is TGCGCCAGCAGCACTAGCGGGAGCACAGATACGCAGTATTTT.

This clonotype has a handful of counts. The chain uses TRBV10-3 and TRBJ2-5; TRBD2 matches 15 bases. V dropped 8 bases and J dropped 4; count of bases not matched to a gene: 5. The CDR3 length is 15 residues. Germline CDR1 is ENHRY and CDR2 is SYGVKD. CDR3 nucleotides: TGTGCCATCGGAGGACTAGCGGGGGGGCCAGAGACCCAGTACTTC. Translation gives CAIGGLAGGPETQYF.

The chain links TRBV19 to TRBJ2-2; D unresolved. The germline V gene has CDR1 LNHDA and CDR2 SQIVND (reference sequence). This CDR3 region has 11 residues. Trimming removed 6 bases at V and 6 bases at J, with 5 bases between. CDR3 amino acids: CASRNPGELFF. In DNA, the CDR3 is TGTGCCAGTAGAAACCCCGGGGAGCTGTTTTTT. Based on the CDR3 plus reference TRBV19 and TRBJ2-2, the full variable domain is DGGITQSPKYLFRKEGQNVTLSCEQNLNHDAMYWYRQDPGQGLRLIYYSQIVNDFQKGDIAEGYSVSREKKESFPLTVTSAQKNPTAFYLCASRNPGELFFGEGSRLTVL.

This clonotype was found a few times. The J gene is TRBJ2-1, the V gene TRBV9; 9 bases map to TRBD2. CDR1 is SGDLS and CDR2 is YYNGEE in the germline V gene. Germline trimming cut 3 bases from V and 3 bases from J; bases unmatched to any gene: 4. This CDR3 is 15 amino acids long. This CDR3 is CASSALAGLYNEQFF. CDR3 nucleotides: TGTGCCAGCAGCGCGCTAGCGGGGCTCTACAATGAGCAGTTCTTC.

V is TRBV6-4 and J is TRBJ1-5; D might be TRBD1 (5 bases). Germline V gives CDR1 MRHNA, CDR2 SNTAGT. V was pared by 2 bases and J by 2 bases, with 7 bases between. The CDR3 contains 14 residues. CDR3 DNA: TGTGCCAGCAGTGACCAGGGTGGCAATCAGCCCCAGCATTTT. Translation gives CASSDQGGNQPQHF.

This clonotype was detected only a few times. The genes are TRBV5-1 and TRBJ2-1; TRBD2 is a possible D gene (6 bases). CDR3 length equals 13 residues. V dropped 3 bases and J dropped 12 bases, with 16 bases sitting between them. In germline, CDR1 is SGHRS, CDR2 YFSETQ. CDR3 in DNA: TGCGCCAGCAGCTCCATGACTAGTTCTACGCAGTTCTTC. This gives the protein CASSSMTSSTQFF.

The gene calls are TRBV20-1 and TRBJ1-3; D is ambiguous. The germline V and J ends were trimmed by 0 bases and 4 bases, with 7 bases remaining between them. There are 13 residues in the CDR3. CDR1 is DFQATT and CDR2 is SNEGSKA in the germline V gene (reference sequence). The CDR3 region has the DNA TGCAGTGCTAGAGACGGAAGGGGAAACACCATATATTTT. Translation: CSARDGRGNTIYF.